The 4 T cell receptor beta chains reported below all come from one sample, sequenced in a study of T cells in Graves' hyperthyroidism and ophthalmopathy. Researchers amplified the TCR beta CDR3 regions from RNA transcripts. A first-round RT-PCR of the TCR CDR3 used the HTBI primer set. In TCRdb, the multiplex PCR reads were re-called with MiXCR into one record per CDR3 protein. The data show hundreds of thousands of distinct CDR3 sequences, roughly an eighth seen once. The specimen was blood. The receptors were gathered from a woman in her late teens or twenties with Graves' hyperthyroidism.

This clonotype was seen repeatedly, ten times or more. The CDR3 sequence: CASSLIQGVYEQYF. The CDR3 DNA reads TGTGCCAGCAGTTTAATACAGGGCGTATACGAGCAGTACTTC. The V call is TRBV28, the J call TRBJ2-7; D perhaps matches TRBD1 (6 bases). The CDR3 loop spans 14 amino acids. With 2 bases removed from V and 4 bases from J, the gap between germline ends came to 12 bases. Germline assignment: CDR1 MDHEN and CDR2 SYDVKM.

This clonotype was observed at least ten times. The rearrangement joins TRBV12-3 or TRBV12-4 to TRBJ2-5, with 8 bases matching TRBD2. The V gene end was trimmed by 5 bases and the J gene end by 5 bases; junction bases not matched to a gene: 16. The CDR3 totals 17 residues. The chain's CDR3 is CASSLVEGGGREETQYF. The CDR3 DNA reads TGTGCCAGCAGTCTTGTAGAAGGCGGGGGGCGGGAGGAGACCCAGTACTTC.

V gene TRBV5-6 combines with J gene TRBJ1-1; TRBD1 aligns across 7 bases. The CDR3 is made up of 15 amino acids. Germline CDR1 and CDR2: SGHDT and YYEEEE. Losses at the gene ends were 4 bases for V and 1 base for J; bases not matched to a gene: 7. CDR3 sequence (DNA): TGTGCCAGCAGCCGACAGGGACTCCAGAACACTGAAGCTTTCTTT. Its protein is CASSRQGLQNTEAFF.

The CDR3 protein is CSAGGWGGAGNTEAFF. The DNA for the CDR3 is TGCAGTGCTGGGGGATGGGGGGGGGCGGGGAACACTGAAGCTTTCTTT. The chain recombines TRBV20-1 with TRBJ1-1; D may be TRBD1 (6 bases). This CDR3 spans 16 amino acids. Deletions cut 5 bases from V and 1 base from J, with 20 bases between. Per the germline V gene, CDR1 is DFQATT and CDR2 is SNEGSKA (reference sequence).